The text below deals with one TCR beta chain. Its antigen is unidentified. Using immunoSEQ multiplex PCR, the repertoire was profiled, and TCRdb retains in-frame clones only, with some absent. This repertoire shows 25,000 to 30,000 clones, over 85% found once; its top ten account for roughly 2.9%. The sample is drawn from a study of T cells in localized non-small cell lung cancer. J gave up 2 bases and V 6 bases, and 5 bases lay outside the gene matches. Germline V gene lookup returns CDR1 LNHDA and CDR2 SQIVND (reference sequence). This CDR3 comprises 17 residues. The study's findings and limits: Higher T cell density in the blood was associated with longer overall survival, whereas higher adjacent-lung clonality associated with shorter survival. The appearance of a median roughly 58 of the top 100 tumor clones was seen in adjacent lung. Uninvolved adjacent lung had the highest recorded T cell clonality, with tumor below it.

The TCR comes from a woman between 18 and 55 years old with stage I lung adenocarcinoma. J is TRBJ2-6 and V is TRBV19; TRBD2 aligns across 12 bases. The sample consisted of peripheral blood, taken before any cancer treatment. The CDR3 region has the DNA TGTGCCAGTAGAAAAGGACTAGCGGGAACTGGGGCCAACGTCCTGACTTTC. It is translated as CASRKGLAGTGANVLTF.